A selection of T cell receptor beta chains follows, all from one sample in a study of identical twins. TCRdb re-called the 5' RACE reads through MiXCR, storing one row per CDR3 protein. The repertoire holds 300,000 or so distinct CDR3 sequences, roughly 10% seen once, with under 7.5% in the top ten. The same data also contributed to another study, on yellow fever vaccine responses in identical twins.

The specimen was CD8+ T cells sorted from blood. The receptors shown here come from a young woman in good health. Each CDR3 is given without its conserved first and last residue. D genes are given only for firm matches. Only part of the rows carry a size: once, few, many, or a class if the clone is expanded.

j_gene	abundance	d_gene	v_gene	CDR3aa
TRBJ1-2	few	.	TRBV6-2/TRBV6-3	ASFGQGDVGYT
TRBJ2-1	many	.	TRBV7-9	ASSSPLWGVYNEQF
TRBJ2-2	.	.	TRBV4-2	ASSQVVRGRPRAANTGELF
TRBJ2-7	many	TRBD1	TRBV20-1	SALPRGSSYEQY
TRBJ1-2	many	TRBD1	TRBV12-3/TRBV12-4	ASSLTGGASHGYT
TRBJ1-6	few	TRBD1	TRBV7-9	ASSSDRGRGSPLH
TRBJ2-7	many	TRBD2	TRBV20-1	SAPELDSGGRMEQY
TRBJ2-7	.	TRBD1	TRBV24-1	ATSDPGQGGYEQY
TRBJ2-7	few	TRBD1	TRBV7-2	ASSLPTGVASYEQY
TRBJ1-2	.	.	TRBV20-1	SARDDGELQYGYT
TRBJ1-4	many	.	TRBV7-9	ASNRARDEKLF
TRBJ2-7	.	.	TRBV9	ASSAGSFYEQY
TRBJ2-1	few	.	TRBV28	ASTPLRDTHNEQF